This TCR beta chain is from a study of identical twins. TCRdb itself ran the 5' RACE reads through MiXCR, one entry per CDR3 protein. Of 690,000 or so distinct CDR3 sequences in the sample, around 6% are singletons; the top ten hold 1.5% to 2%. Trimming left V 1 base short and J 11 bases short, with 16 bases between. The CDR3 covers 15 residues. Germline-derived CDR1 and CDR2 are SGHRS and YFSETQ. This clonotype was detected a few times. This sequence was found in a man in his late teens or twenties in good health. This chain uses TRBV5-1 with TRBJ1-6, with unresolved D. The sequencing input was naive T cells sorted from blood. The CDR3 DNA sequence: TGCGCCAGCAGCTTGATCCCGGGAAGGGAGACACCCCTCCACTTT. It codes for CASSLIPGRETPLHF.